This T cell receptor (beta chain) was retrieved from a study of blood T cell repertoires in COVID-19. This CDR3 contains 15 residues. From germline, CDR1 is SEHNR and CDR2 FQNEAQ (reference sequence). J lost 5 bases, V lost 6 bases, and 10 bases had no gene match. Original data processing: Nucleated cell number was recorded as an estimate derived from reference gene primer amplification. Assay used: immunoSEQ multiplex PCR; TCRdb lists only in-frame clones, some missing. The DNA was the basis for D and trimming; V, J and clone size are from that table. The sample has a few hundred thousand clones; more than 70% are singletons.

The receptor was isolated from a man older than 75 with acute or convalescent COVID-19. The chain has TRBV7-9 and TRBJ2-5; TRBD1 matches 9 bases. Sequenced: peripheral blood. The CDR3 spells CASSFPRDRVETQYF. CDR3 DNA sequence: TGTGCCAGCAGTTTCCCCCGGGACAGGGTCGAGACCCAGTACTTC. The full variable domain, its missing parts supplied by reference TRBV7-9 and TRBJ2-5, is DTGVSQNPRHKITKRGQNVTFRCDPISEHNRLYWYRQTLGQGPEFLTYFQNEAQLEKSRLLSDRFSAERPKGSFSTLEIQRTEQGDSAMYLCASSFPRDRVETQYFGPGTRLLVL.